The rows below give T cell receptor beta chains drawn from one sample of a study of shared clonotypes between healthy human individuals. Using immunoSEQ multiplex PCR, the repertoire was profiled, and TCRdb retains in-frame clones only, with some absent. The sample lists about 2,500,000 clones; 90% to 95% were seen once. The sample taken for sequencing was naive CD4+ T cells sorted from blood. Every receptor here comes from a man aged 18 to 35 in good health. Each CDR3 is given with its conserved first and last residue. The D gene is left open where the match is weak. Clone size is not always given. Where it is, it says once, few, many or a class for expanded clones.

CASSRRWGPQETQYF	TGTGCCAGCAGCCGGAGGTGGGGTCCACAAGAGACCCAGTACTTC	TRBV7-2	TRBJ2-5	NA	NA
CASSLGTGSNEQFF	TGTGCCAGCAGCTTAGGGACAGGGTCCAATGAGCAGTTCTTC	TRBV7-2	TRBJ2-1	few	TRBD1
CASSLGLTEAFF	TGTGCCAGCAGCCTTGGCCTCACTGAAGCTTTCTTT	TRBV7-2	TRBJ1-1	NA	NA
CASSRGLAGSEQYF	TGTGCCAGCAGCCGCGGACTAGCGGGGTCCGAGCAGTACTTC	TRBV11-3	TRBJ2-7	NA	TRBD2
CASSQDRGGRRSDNEQFF	TGCGCCAGCAGCCAAGATAGGGGGGGACGTCGGTCCGACAATGAGCAGTTCTTC	TRBV4-1	TRBJ2-1	NA	NA
CASSLSGSNYGYTF	TGTGCCAGCAGTTTATCGGGCAGCAACTATGGCTACACCTTC	TRBV27	TRBJ1-2	NA	NA
CASSLGQVSEDTQYF	TGTGCCAGCAGCTTAGGACAGGTTAGCGAGGATACGCAGTATTTT	TRBV7-9	TRBJ2-3	NA	NA
CAWRIQGTTIYF	TGTGCCTGGAGGATACAGGGGACGACCATATATTTT	TRBV30	TRBJ1-3	NA	TRBD1
CASSPPVGTSAQETQYF	TGTGCCAGCTCACCACCGGTCGGGACTAGCGCCCAAGAGACCCAGTACTTC	TRBV18	TRBJ2-5	NA	TRBD2
CASGKQGVGAFF	TGTGCCAGCGGCAAACAGGGGGTCGGAGCTTTCTTT	TRBV2	TRBJ1-1	NA	TRBD1
CAWSRPTLPHEQYF	TGTGCCTGGAGTCGCCCGACCCTACCTCACGAGCAGTACTTC	TRBV30	TRBJ2-7	NA	NA
CASCTGESTDTQYF	TGCGCCAGTTGTACAGGAGAGAGCACAGATACGCAGTATTTT	TRBV5-1	TRBJ2-3	NA	NA
CAIRADTGELFF	TGTGCCATCAGAGCAGACACCGGGGAGCTGTTTTTT	TRBV10-3	TRBJ2-2	NA	NA
CSVVFSPGVETQYF	TGCAGCGTTGTTTTCTCCCCAGGAGTAGAGACCCAGTACTTC	TRBV29-1	TRBJ2-5	NA	NA
CASSWGQGPLSNEQFF	TGTGCCAGCAGTTGGGGACAAGGGCCTTTATCCAATGAGCAGTTCTTC	TRBV6-6	TRBJ2-1	NA	NA
CASSLAQDFTGELFF	TGTGCCAGCAGCTTAGCGCAGGATTTCACCGGGGAGCTGTTTTTT	TRBV7-2	TRBJ2-2	NA	NA
CASSIIAGQTGANVLTF	TGTGCCAGTAGTATAATCGCAGGGCAAACTGGGGCCAACGTCCTGACTTTC	TRBV19	TRBJ2-6	NA	NA
CASSQGREKSTGELFF	TGCGCCAGCAGTCAAGGGCGGGAAAAGAGTACCGGGGAGCTGTTTTTT	TRBV4-3	TRBJ2-2	NA	NA
CASSQAGRANYGYTF	TGCGCCAGCAGCCAGGCCGGTCGAGCTAACTATGGCTACACCTTC	TRBV4-1	TRBJ1-2	NA	NA
CASSLQNTGNTEAFF	TGTGCCAGCAGTCTACAGAACACAGGGAACACTGAAGCTTTCTTT	TRBV6-5	TRBJ1-1	NA	NA
CASSLRRSSYNEQFF	TGCGCCAGCAGCTTGAGACGGAGCTCCTACAATGAGCAGTTCTTC	TRBV5-1	TRBJ2-1	NA	NA
CASSLSGVGSYEQYF	TGCGCCAGCAGCTTGTCCGGAGTCGGGTCCTACGAGCAGTACTTC	TRBV5-1	TRBJ2-7	once	NA
CASSFMAGETQYF	TGTGCCAGCAGCTTTATGGCGGGAGAGACCCAGTACTTC	TRBV11-2	TRBJ2-5	NA	NA
CAISGGGNTGELFF	TGTGCCATCAGTGGAGGGGGGAACACCGGGGAGCTGTTTTTT	TRBV10-3	TRBJ2-2	NA	NA
CASSLLGQGRKEQYF	TGTGCCAGCAGCCTTTTGGGACAGGGAAGAAAGGAGCAGTACTTC	TRBV5-5	TRBJ2-7	NA	TRBD1
CASSSQGAKNIQYF	TGTGCCAGCAGTAGCCAGGGGGCCAAAAACATTCAGTACTTC	TRBV28	TRBJ2-4	NA	NA
CASSAGTDGLIPFDPSRPYEQYF	TGTGCCAGTAGTGCCGGGACGGATGGCCTTATTCCCTTTGACCCTTCGAGGCCCTACGAGCAGTACTTC	TRBV19	TRBJ2-7	NA	NA
CASSMDRNQPQHF	TGTGCCAGTAGTATGGATCGGAATCAGCCCCAGCATTTT	TRBV19	TRBJ1-5	NA	NA
CAISGGYEQYF	TGTGCCATCAGTGGGGGGTACGAGCAGTACTTC	TRBV10-3	TRBJ2-7	NA	NA
CASSLDAYTGELFF	TGTGCCAGCAGCTTAGACGCATACACCGGGGAGCTGTTTTTT	TRBV7-2	TRBJ2-2	NA	NA
CASSVQEGRHEQFF	TGTGCCAGCAGCGTACAGGAGGGTCGGCATGAGCAGTTCTTC	TRBV9	TRBJ2-1	NA	NA
CASGLLVNYGYTF	TGTGCCAGCGGATTGCTTGTTAACTATGGCTACACCTTC	TRBV7-8	TRBJ1-2	NA	NA
CASSYGPSREQFF	TGTGCCAGCTCTTATGGTCCCAGCAGGGAGCAGTTCTTC	TRBV18	TRBJ2-1	NA	NA
CASSAGLRGGQETQYF	TGTGCCAGCAGCGCAGGTCTGAGGGGCGGGCAAGAGACCCAGTACTTC	TRBV9	TRBJ2-5	NA	NA
CATSRERGGAYGYTF	TGTGCCACCAGCAGAGAAAGAGGCGGGGCGTATGGCTACACCTTC	TRBV15	TRBJ1-2	NA	NA
CASSPSGGGAQYGYTF	TGCGCCAGCAGCCCCTCGGGGGGGGGCGCACAATATGGCTACACCTTC	TRBV4-1	TRBJ1-2	NA	NA
CASSSGTGTYEQYF	TGTGCCAGCAGCTCTGGGACAGGGACCTACGAGCAGTACTTC	TRBV7-2	TRBJ2-7	once	TRBD1
CAIQEGSDSPLHF	TGTGCCATCCAAGAGGGATCCGATTCACCCCTCCACTTT	TRBV10-3	TRBJ1-6	NA	NA
CASSYSIWAGTEAFF	TGTGCCAGCAGTTACTCGATATGGGCAGGGACTGAAGCTTTCTTT	TRBV6-5	TRBJ1-1	NA	NA
CASSSLTGGGTEAFF	TGCGCCAGCAGCTCGCTGACAGGGGGAGGCACTGAAGCTTTCTTT	TRBV5-1	TRBJ1-1	NA	TRBD1
CASSLAATSTDTQYF	TGTGCCAGCAGCTTAGCGGCCACTAGCACAGATACGCAGTATTTT	TRBV11-1	TRBJ2-3	NA	NA
CASSPGPSGYEQYF	TGTGCCAGCAGCCCGGGCCCTAGCGGCTACGAGCAGTACTTC	TRBV5-5	TRBJ2-7	NA	TRBD2
CASSWGGNEQFF	TGTGCCAGCAGTTGGGGGGGCAATGAGCAGTTCTTC	TRBV28	TRBJ2-1	NA	TRBD2
CASSVGWVSGNTIYF	TGTGCCAGCAGCGTAGGTTGGGTCTCTGGAAACACCATATATTTT	TRBV9	TRBJ1-3	once	NA
CASKRQGLSNQPQHF	TGTGCCAGCAAACGTCAGGGGCTTAGCAATCAGCCCCAGCATTTT	TRBV6-1	TRBJ1-5	NA	NA
CAISEFSGTSGWSSYNEQFF	TGTGCCATCAGTGAGTTCTCCGGGACTAGCGGATGGAGCTCCTACAATGAGCAGTTCTTC	TRBV10-3	TRBJ2-1	NA	TRBD2
CASSIETGLTGELFF	TGTGCCAGTAGTATAGAAACGGGACTCACCGGGGAGCTGTTTTTT	TRBV19	TRBJ2-2	NA	NA
CASSLAPAIISGEKLFF	TGTGCCAGCAGCTTAGCTCCAGCCATCATCAGTGGTGAAAAACTGTTTTTT	TRBV11-2	TRBJ1-4	NA	NA
CASSEQGDEQYF	TGTGCCAGCAGTGAACAGGGGGACGAGCAGTACTTC	TRBV2	TRBJ2-7	NA	TRBD1
CASSPRTNRGNYNYGYTF	TGTGCCAGCAGTCCCCGGACGAACAGGGGGAATTATAACTATGGCTACACCTTC	TRBV27	TRBJ1-2	NA	TRBD1